These T cell receptor beta chains were read from a single sample in a study of cytomegalovirus exposure and HLA in healthy donors. Assay: immunoSEQ multiplex PCR; the TCRdb copy retains only in-frame clones and omits some. The table lists about 110,000 clones, roughly 80% of them singletons. Sequencing used PBMCs. The receptors here all came from a young man in good health and CMV-seropositive. Both conserved end residues are part of each CDR3. D genes are given only for firm matches. Not all rows give a size; the values are once, few, many and, for expanded clones, a class.

d_call clone_size j_call v_call cdr3_nt cdr3_aa
NA once TRBJ2-5 TRBV5-6 TGTGCCAGCAGCTTGGCCAGTAAAGAGACCCAGTACTTC CASSLASKETQYF
TRBD1 NA TRBJ1-1 TRBV5-8 TGTGCCAGCAGCCCATGGACAGGGGATATGAACACTGAAGCTTTCTTT CASSPWTGDMNTEAFF
NA NA TRBJ1-2 TRBV10-2 TGCGCCAGCAGTGAGACGGGGGGCAGACGAACCTTTAACTATGGCTACACCTTC CASSETGGRRTFNYGYTF
NA NA TRBJ2-2 TRBV5-4 TGTGCCAGCAGCTACAGGCGGGGATCCGGGGAGCTGTTTTTT CASSYRRGSGELFF
TRBD1 NA TRBJ2-1 TRBV30 TGTGCCTGGAGTCGGGACCGATACAGGGGGTGGGGATACAATGAGCAGTTCTTC CAWSRDRYRGWGYNEQFF
NA NA TRBJ1-4 TRBV18 TGTGCCAGCTCGGGAGATGAAAAACTGTTTTTT CASSGDEKLFF
NA NA TRBJ1-1 TRBV9 TGTGCCAGCAGCCCGGGTCCCAACACTGAAGCTTTCTTT CASSPGPNTEAFF
NA NA TRBJ1-3 TRBV6-1 TGTGCCAGCAGTGATTTACCAGATGCTGGAAACACCATATATTTT CASSDLPDAGNTIYF
TRBD1 once TRBJ1-1 TRBV5-1 TGCGCCAGCAGCTTGATGGGACAGGGGGTCTCTGAAGCTTTCTTT CASSLMGQGVSEAFF
TRBD2 once TRBJ2-1 TRBV27 TGTGCCAGCAGTTTATTAGCGGGGGGATTCAATGAGCAGTTCTTC CASSLLAGGFNEQFF
NA NA TRBJ1-5 TRBV19 TGTGCCAGTAGTCTTGTGGGCCCATCACGGCCCCAGCATTTT CASSLVGPSRPQHF
NA few TRBJ1-6 TRBV7-9 TGTGCCAGCAGCTTAGTCGGGCGCTACCTGGGACAAAATAATTCACCCCTCCACTTT CASSLVGRYLGQNNSPLHF
TRBD2 NA TRBJ2-2 TRBV7-2 TGTGCCAGCAGCCCCCGGACTAGCGGGGGGTGGCGCACCGGGGAGCTGTTTTTT CASSPRTSGGWRTGELFF
NA NA TRBJ1-2 TRBV6-5 TGTGCCAGCAGGACCGACAGAGACTATGGCTACACCTTC CASRTDRDYGYTF
TRBD1 NA TRBJ1-1 TRBV19 TGTGCCAGTAGCGACAGGGGCCGAGGGAACACTGAAGCTTTCTTT CASSDRGRGNTEAFF
TRBD1 few TRBJ1-2 TRBV5-1 TGCGCCAGCAGCTTGGAGACAGGGTCGCACTATGGCTACACCTTC CASSLETGSHYGYTF
TRBD1 NA TRBJ2-7 TRBV7-9 TGTGCCAGCAGCCAGGGACAGGGGTCCGAGCAGTACTTC CASSQGQGSEQYF
TRBD1 NA TRBJ1-1 TRBV7-9 TGTGCCAGCAGCCTACAGGGGCCGGGGAACACTGAAGCTTTCTTT CASSLQGPGNTEAFF
NA NA TRBJ2-5 TRBV5-6 TGTGCCAGCAGCTCCCGCGGCCAGGGCCAAGAGACCCAGTACTTC CASSSRGQGQETQYF
NA NA TRBJ2-1 TRBV12-5 TGTGCTAGTGGTTTGATCCACTCGCAGGGGTCTTACAATGAGCAGTTCTTC CASGLIHSQGSYNEQFF
TRBD1 few TRBJ1-2 TRBV14 TGTGCCAGCAGCCGACAGGGGTCTTATGGCTACACCTTC CASSRQGSYGYTF
NA NA TRBJ2-2 TRBV5-1 TGCGCCAGCAGCTTAGCGGAGAAAAACACCGGGGAGCTGTTTTTT CASSLAEKNTGELFF
NA NA TRBJ1-1 TRBV10-2 TGCGCCAGCAAGGGCTACAGGACAGCGAACACTGAAGCTTTCTTT CASKGYRTANTEAFF
NA few TRBJ1-4 TRBV6-1 TGTGCCAGCTCCCGGGTGTATAGCGAAAAACTGTTTTTT CASSRVYSEKLFF
NA NA TRBJ1-1 TRBV11-2 TGTGCCAGCAGCCAACAGGGCAGGAACACTGAAGCTTTCTTT CASSQQGRNTEAFF
NA few TRBJ2-3 TRBV5-1 TGCGCCAGCAGCTTGGTCGCAGGTTTCGGGGGAGATACGCAGTATTTT CASSLVAGFGGDTQYF
TRBD1 once TRBJ2-7 TRBV7-9 TGTGCCAGCAGCTCACCGGGACAGGGATTTTCCGAGCAGTACTTC CASSSPGQGFSEQYF
NA NA TRBJ2-1 TRBV2 TGTGCCAGCGACAGTCCCTACAATGAGCAGTTCTTC CASDSPYNEQFF
TRBD2 few TRBJ2-2 TRBV2 TGTGCCAGCAGTAAGACTAGCGGGGCGAACACCGGGGAGCTGTTTTTT CASSKTSGANTGELFF
TRBD1 NA TRBJ1-1 TRBV6-7 TGTGCCAGCAGGGACAGGGGTCTGAGCACTGAAGCTTTCTTT CASRDRGLSTEAFF
TRBD1 NA TRBJ2-7 TRBV27 TGTGCCAGCAGAATTAAGGGGGCAGTTGTGTACGAGCAGTACTTC CASRIKGAVVYEQYF
NA NA TRBJ1-4 TRBV2 TGTGCCAGCAGTGCGGACTCAGCAACTAATGAAAAACTGTTTTTT CASSADSATNEKLFF
NA NA TRBJ1-4 TRBV5-4 TGTGCCAGCAGCTCGGGCCCGTGGAGGGGAGGCACTAATGAAAAACTGTTTTTT CASSSGPWRGGTNEKLFF
NA NA TRBJ2-2 TRBV2 TGTGCCAGCAGGAAGGAGTCTTCCGGGGAGCTGTTTTTT CASRKESSGELFF
NA NA TRBJ2-1 TRBV6-5 TGTGCCAGCAGTTGGGGGACACGCTACAATGAGCAGTTCTTC CASSWGTRYNEQFF
NA once TRBJ1-2 TRBV27 TGTGCCAGCAGTTTAATCGGGACAACTAATGGCTACACCTTC CASSLIGTTNGYTF
TRBD2 once TRBJ2-3 TRBV10-1 TGCGCCAGCAGTGACCCTGGATCGACTAGCGGGGGCACAGATACGCAGTATTTT CASSDPGSTSGGTDTQYF